The 19 T cell receptor beta chains below come from one sample, sequenced in a study of early T cells in non-severe SARS-CoV-2 infection. One entry per CDR3 protein results from TCRdb running MiXCR on the 5' RACE reads. This table has tens of thousands of distinct CDR3 sequences, 5.7% appearing once. The source material was whole blood. The receptors stem from an adult who was a healthcare worker with PCR-confirmed SARS-CoV-2 infection or an uninfected control (not recorded which).

This clonotype has only a few counts. The chain is built from TRBV5-1 and TRBJ2-7, with D perhaps matching TRBD1 (5 bases). CDR1 and CDR2 (germline): SGHRS, YFSETQ. V gave up 4 bases and J gave up 2 bases, with 16 bases separating them. The CDR3 sequence is 15 residues long. The CDR3 DNA follows: TGCGCCAGCAGCCCAAAGCCAGGGAACCCCTACGAGCAGTACTTC. Protein: CASSPKPGNPYEQYF.

In this sample, this clonotype turned up many times. This chain uses TRBV11-2 with TRBJ2-7; D ambiguous. Germline V gives CDR1 SGHAT, CDR2 FQNNGV. This CDR3 is 12 amino acids long. The V and J ends lost 0 bases and 4 bases respectively, with 4 bases between them. The CDR3 sequence is CASSLDSYEQYF. CDR3 bases: TGTGCCAGCAGCTTAGACTCTTACGAGCAGTACTTC.

This clonotype was counted many times. The rearrangement uses TRBV12-3 or TRBV12-4 and TRBJ1-5; TRBD1 might be the D (6 bases). The CDR3 runs 15 residues. V was shortened by 6 bases and J by 3 bases, with 15 bases between the two germline ends. CDR3 coding DNA: TGTGCCAGCAGCCCTTCTCGGACAGCCAATCAGCCCCAGCATTTT. It translates to CASSPSRTANQPQHF.

Notes on this clonotype: This sequence may be a read error, since a much larger clone differs from it by one base. The rearrangement joins TRBV5-7 to TRBJ1-2; 7 nucleotides match TRBD1. TRBV5-7 is flagged as an ORF with uncertain function. This CDR3 region has 14 residues. CDR3 residues: CASRTTGTNYGYAF. In DNA, the CDR3 is TGTGCCAGCAGGACGACAGGGACTAACTATGGCTACGCCTTC.

A few counts support this clonotype. The CDR3 region has the DNA TGTGCCAGCAGTAGTCTGGGCGGGGAGCTGTTTTTT. Its protein is CASSSLGGELFF. The V and J genes are TRBV28 and TRBJ2-2; the D is unclear. The V gene lost 5 bases and the J gene lost 7 bases, with 8 bases spanning the gap. The germline V gene has CDR1 MDHEN and CDR2 SYDVKM. There are 12 residues in the CDR3.

This clonotype was seen only a few times. This chain joins TRBV5-1 and TRBJ2-1, with TRBD1 as a possible D gene (6 bases). V was trimmed by 1 base and J by 3 bases, leaving 11 bases between them. Germline CDR1 and CDR2: SGHRS and YFSETQ. This CDR3 contains 15 residues. The CDR3 nucleotides are TGCGCCAGCAGCTTGCAGGACAGACTCTACAATGAGCAGTTCTTC. It specifies CASSLQDRLYNEQFF.

This clonotype was found many times. The chain carries TRBV20-1 and TRBJ1-5; 8 bases agree with TRBD1. The trim removed 1 base at V and 3 bases at J, leaving 2 bases unmatched. The CDR3 sequence is 14 residues long. The germline V gene has CDR1 DFQATT and CDR2 SNEGSKA (reference sequence). The DNA for the CDR3 is TGCAGTGCTAGAGTGGGACAGGTCAATCAGCCCCAGCATTTT. Its translation: CSARVGQVNQPQHF.

At least ten counts were recorded for this clonotype. The chain links TRBV27 to TRBJ2-6; TRBD1 agrees at 7 bases. Per germline, CDR1 MNHEY and CDR2 SMNVEV (reference sequence). Trimming at V came to 5 bases and at J to 2 bases, leaving 15 bases not matched to a gene. The CDR3 is 19 amino acids. In nucleotides, the CDR3 is TGTGCCAGCAGTCCCTCGACAGGGAAGGGACGCCCTGGGGCCAACGTCCTGACTTTC. As protein: CASSPSTGKGRPGANVLTF.

In this sample, this clonotype turned up many times. The CDR3 bases are TGTGCCAGCTCGTCCCGTTCCAACCAGCCCCAGCATTTT. Protein: CASSSRSNQPQHF. The rearrangement links TRBV18 to TRBJ1-5; D not resolved. CDR1 is KGHSH and CDR2 is LQKENI in the germline V gene. V lost 6 bases to trimming and J lost 7 bases, with 13 bases between them. The CDR3 contains 13 residues.

A few counts support this clonotype. This rearrangement joins TRBV29-1 to TRBJ1-2; no definite D call. The CDR3 spans 12 residues. Trimming left V 3 bases short and J 6 bases short, with 11 bases between. Per the germline V gene, CDR1 is SQVTM and CDR2 is ANQGSEA. The CDR3 region has the DNA TGCAGCGTTGACGAGGGAGGGAATGGCTACACCTTC. Protein: CSVDEGGNGYTF.

Many counts were recorded for this clonotype. The V gene is TRBV15, the J gene TRBJ1-2; possible D gene TRBD1, 5 bases. The CDR3 loop spans 13 amino acids. The germline CDR1 and CDR2 sequences are LNHNV and YYDKDF (reference sequence). V dropped 8 bases and J dropped 6 bases, with 16 bases sitting between them. CDR3 sequence: CATRDAPGHGYTF. The CDR3 DNA is TGTGCCACCCGGGACGCCCCAGGCCATGGCTACACCTTC.

This clonotype was detected ten times or more. This chain uses TRBV4-1 with TRBJ2-1; 7 nucleotides match TRBD2. CDR3 length: 17 residues. In germline, CDR1 is MGHRA, CDR2 YSYEKL. The V gene end was trimmed by 4 bases and the J gene end by 6 bases; junction bases not matched to a gene: 15. This CDR3 reads CASSRGGLAVLGNEQFF. The CDR3 nucleotides read TGCGCCAGCAGCCGAGGAGGCCTAGCGGTGTTAGGCAATGAGCAGTTCTTC.

This clonotype has ten or more counts. The chain carries TRBV20-1 and TRBJ2-7; 9 nucleotides match TRBD2. Germline V gene sequence: CDR1 DFQATT, CDR2 SNEGSKA (reference sequence). CDR3 length: 14 residues. V lost 5 bases to trimming and J lost 5 bases; unmatched junction nucleotides: 10. DNA for the CDR3: TGCAGTGCTCGGAAGGCGGGAGGGCCACACGAGCAGTACGTC. It is translated as CSARKAGGPHEQYV.

This clonotype was seen ten or more times. CDR3 in amino acids: CASSHQGLQETQYF. The CDR3 coding sequence is TGCGCCAGCAGCCATCAGGGCCTCCAAGAGACCCAGTACTTC. J is TRBJ2-5 and V is TRBV4-1; perhaps TRBD1 as D (5 bases). Germline-derived CDR1 and CDR2 are MGHRA and YSYEKL. V was pared by 3 bases and J by 1 base, with 9 bases between. The CDR3 length is 14 residues.

This clonotype was counted many times. CDR3 DNA sequence: TGCAGCGTCCTCACAGGGGAGATGGCTCAGCCCCAGCATTTT. It encodes CSVLTGEMAQPQHF. The gene calls are TRBV29-1 and TRBJ1-5; 7 bases agree with TRBD1. Trimming removed 6 bases from V and 6 bases from J; junction bases left unmatched: 11. CDR1 is SQVTM and CDR2 is ANQGSEA in the germline V gene. The CDR3 length is 14 residues.

This clonotype has ten or more counts. The V gene is TRBV7-9, the J gene TRBJ2-1, with D perhaps TRBD1 (6 bases). The germline V and J ends were trimmed by 5 bases and 0 bases, with 14 bases remaining between them. CDR1 and CDR2 from the germline V gene are SEHNR and FQNEAQ (reference sequence). This CDR3 spans 16 amino acids. CDR3 sequence: CASSPGHTRSYNEQFF. For the CDR3, the DNA is TGTGCCAGCAGCCCGGGACATACCCGCTCCTACAATGAGCAGTTCTTC.

This clonotype was seen repeatedly, ten times or more. The chain is built from TRBV29-1 and TRBJ2-1; 10 bases agree with TRBD2. CDR3 length equals 15 residues. V trimming: 7 bases; J trimming: 5 bases; junction bases outside the gene matches: 11. CDR1 SQVTM and CDR2 ANQGSEA come from the germline V gene. The CDR3 nucleotides are TGCAGCGCCGCCTTCCTAGCGGGAGCCGACAATGAGCAGTTCTTC. Amino acid sequence: CSAAFLAGADNEQFF.

This clonotype has at least ten counts. The chain uses TRBV21-1 and TRBJ2-7; no DNA check was done on the table's D call, TRBD2. TRBV21-1 is annotated as a pseudogene. CDR3 length: 10 residues. CDR3 protein: CASSRAGALV. The DNA of the CDR3 is TGTGCCAGCAGCAGGGCAGGGGCCCTCGTC.

At least ten counts were recorded for this clonotype. The chain joins TRBV7-2 to TRBJ2-1; D is unresolved. Per the germline V gene, CDR1 is SGHTA and CDR2 is FQGNSA. This CDR3 is 14 amino acids long. V was shortened by 1 base and J by 5 bases, with 9 bases between the two germline ends. The CDR3 bases are TGTGCCAGCAGCTTAGGGGTAACGGACAATGAGCAGTTCTTC. It specifies CASSLGVTDNEQFF.